The rows below give T cell receptor beta chains drawn from one sample of a study of response to subunit inactivated influenza vaccine. TCRdb ran MiXCR on the RT-PCR reads and lists one entry per CDR3 protein. The sample contains roughly 670,000 distinct CDR3 sequences, 12% to 15% of which appear only once. Here the sequenced sample was PBMCs from blood, taken 14 to 15 days before vaccination. All receptors derive from a man aged 50-60 years who received an inactivated influenza vaccine. Each CDR3 is given with its conserved first and last residue. D genes are given only for firm matches. Only some rows state a clone size, as once, few, many or a class for expanded clones.

j_gene: TRBJ2-7
d_gene: TRBD1
abundance: NA
len: 17
v_gene: TRBV2
CDR3aa: CASSESPSTGFRSEQYF
CDR3nt: TGTGCCAGCAGTGAGTCCCCTTCGACAGGGTTTCGCTCCGAGCAGTACTTC

j_gene: TRBJ2-1
d_gene: NA
abundance: few
len: 14
v_gene: TRBV6-5
CDR3aa: CASSYGASYNEQFF
CDR3nt: TGTGCCAGCAGTTACGGCGCTAGCTACAATGAGCAGTTCTTC

j_gene: TRBJ2-2
d_gene: TRBD2
abundance: few
len: 16
v_gene: TRBV20-1
CDR3aa: CSARGRAGLITGELFF
CDR3nt: TGCAGTGCTAGAGGGCGAGCGGGGCTGATCACCGGGGAGCTGTTTTTT

j_gene: TRBJ2-1
d_gene: NA
abundance: NA
len: 15
v_gene: TRBV6-1
CDR3aa: CASRAAGTPSDEQFF
CDR3nt: TGTGCCAGCCGAGCCGCCGGGACACCCTCGGATGAGCAGTTCTTC

j_gene: TRBJ1-5
d_gene: NA
abundance: few
len: 16
v_gene: TRBV28
CDR3aa: CASSPSGRFSNQPQHF
CDR3nt: TGTGCCAGCAGCCCCTCGGGGCGGTTTAGCAATCAGCCCCAGCATTTT

j_gene: TRBJ2-7
d_gene: TRBD1
abundance: few
len: 15
v_gene: TRBV9
CDR3aa: CASTSSPDRGSEQYF
CDR3nt: TGTGCCAGCACTTCATCCCCGGACAGGGGTAGCGAGCAGTACTTC

j_gene: TRBJ2-1
d_gene: NA
abundance: NA
len: 12
v_gene: TRBV7-9
CDR3aa: CASSLVTLEQFF
CDR3nt: TGTGCCAGCAGCTTAGTCACCCTTGAGCAGTTCTTC

j_gene: TRBJ2-2
d_gene: TRBD2
abundance: many
len: 20
v_gene: TRBV28
CDR3aa: CASSLLTGLADPIGTGELFF
CDR3nt: TGTGCCAGCAGCCTATTAACAGGACTAGCGGATCCTATTGGCACCGGGGAGCTGTTTTTT

j_gene: TRBJ2-5
d_gene: TRBD1
abundance: NA
len: 14
v_gene: TRBV19
CDR3aa: CATATGGAQETQYF
CDR3nt: TGTGCCACCGCGACAGGGGGGGCCCAAGAGACCCAGTACTTC

j_gene: TRBJ2-7
d_gene: TRBD2
abundance: few
len: 17
v_gene: TRBV10-3
CDR3aa: CAIREPGTSGSPYEQYF
CDR3nt: TGTGCCATCAGGGAGCCCGGGACTAGCGGGAGTCCCTACGAGCAGTACTTC

j_gene: TRBJ2-5
d_gene: TRBD2
abundance: NA
len: 14
v_gene: TRBV20-1
CDR3aa: CSARVSGGAKTQYF
CDR3nt: TGCAGTGCTAGGGTTAGCGGGGGGGCGAAGACCCAGTACTTC

j_gene: TRBJ2-2
d_gene: NA
abundance: NA
len: 17
v_gene: TRBV20-1
CDR3aa: CSARDSGGAKITGELFF
CDR3nt: TGCAGTGCTAGAGATTCGGGGGGCGCAAAGATTACCGGGGAGCTGTTTTTT

j_gene: TRBJ2-3
d_gene: NA
abundance: few
len: 14
v_gene: TRBV5-1
CDR3aa: CASSLEGPKDTQYF
CDR3nt: TGCGCCAGCAGCTTGGAGGGACCGAAAGATACGCAGTATTTT

j_gene: TRBJ1-1
d_gene: NA
abundance: many
len: 14
v_gene: TRBV20-1
CDR3aa: CSARPGHMNTEAFF
CDR3nt: TGCAGTGCTAGACCGGGTCATATGAACACTGAAGCTTTCTTT

j_gene: TRBJ1-6
d_gene: NA
abundance: few
len: 14
v_gene: TRBV19
CDR3aa: CASSILQAYSPLHF
CDR3nt: TGTGCCAGTAGTATATTACAGGCGTATTCACCCCTCCACTTT

j_gene: TRBJ2-6
d_gene: NA
abundance: many
len: 14
v_gene: TRBV12-3/TRBV12-4
CDR3aa: CASSSGSGANVLTF
CDR3nt: TGTGCCAGCAGTTCTGGGTCTGGGGCCAACGTCCTGACTTTC

j_gene: TRBJ1-1
d_gene: NA
abundance: many
len: 12
v_gene: TRBV29-1
CDR3aa: CSVGKRNTEAFF
CDR3nt: TGCAGCGTTGGGAAGAGGAACACTGAAGCTTTCTTT

j_gene: TRBJ2-5
d_gene: TRBD2
abundance: few
len: 15
v_gene: TRBV20-1
CDR3aa: CSARDPSGNQETQYF
CDR3nt: TGCAGTGCTAGAGATCCTAGCGGCAACCAAGAGACCCAGTACTTC

j_gene: TRBJ2-2
d_gene: NA
abundance: few
len: 16
v_gene: TRBV5-5
CDR3aa: CASSLGSVPARGELFF
CDR3nt: TGTGCCAGCAGCTTGGGTTCGGTCCCAGCCAGGGGGGAGCTGTTTTTT

j_gene: TRBJ2-5
d_gene: NA
abundance: NA
len: 16
v_gene: TRBV4-2
CDR3aa: CASSQDLSGAGETQYF
CDR3nt: TGTGCCAGCAGCCAAGATTTATCAGGGGCTGGCGAGACCCAGTACTTC

j_gene: TRBJ2-5
d_gene: TRBD2
abundance: few
len: 16
v_gene: TRBV7-2
CDR3aa: CASSLVATSGGETQYF
CDR3nt: TGTGCCAGCAGCTTAGTCGCGACTAGCGGGGGGGAGACCCAGTACTTC

j_gene: TRBJ2-1
d_gene: TRBD2
abundance: NA
len: 15
v_gene: TRBV9
CDR3aa: CASSVASGSDNEQFF
CDR3nt: TGTGCCAGCAGCGTAGCTAGCGGGAGTGACAATGAGCAGTTCTTC

j_gene: TRBJ1-1
d_gene: TRBD1
abundance: few
len: 15
v_gene: TRBV19
CDR3aa: CASSKGAGRSTEAFF
CDR3nt: TGTGCCAGTAGTAAGGGGGCAGGCAGGAGTACTGAAGCTTTCTTT

j_gene: TRBJ2-2
d_gene: NA
abundance: few
len: 13
v_gene: TRBV30
CDR3aa: CAWSARNTGELFF
CDR3nt: TGTGCCTGGAGTGCCAGAAACACCGGGGAGCTGTTTTTT

j_gene: TRBJ1-2
d_gene: TRBD1
abundance: few
len: 14
v_gene: TRBV7-9
CDR3aa: CASSRAGDRDGYTF
CDR3nt: TGTGCCAGCAGCCGGGCGGGGGACAGGGATGGCTACACCTTC

j_gene: TRBJ1-3
d_gene: NA
abundance: few
len: 13
v_gene: TRBV5-1
CDR3aa: CASSLGPGDTIYF
CDR3nt: TGCGCCAGCAGCTTGGGTCCTGGCGACACCATATATTTT

j_gene: TRBJ2-3
d_gene: TRBD2
abundance: NA
len: 12
v_gene: TRBV4-2
CDR3aa: CASSDRGDVQYF
CDR3nt: TGTGCCAGCAGTGATCGGGGGGACGTGCAGTATTTT

j_gene: TRBJ2-1
d_gene: TRBD1
abundance: many
len: 15
v_gene: TRBV5-1
CDR3aa: CASSSGTGSYNEQFF
CDR3nt: TGTGCCAGCAGTTCCGGGACAGGGAGTTACAATGAGCAGTTCTTC

j_gene: TRBJ2-1
d_gene: TRBD2
abundance: few
len: 13
v_gene: TRBV24-1
CDR3aa: CATSGQLAWEQFF
CDR3nt: TGTGCCACCAGTGGGCAACTAGCGTGGGAGCAGTTCTTC